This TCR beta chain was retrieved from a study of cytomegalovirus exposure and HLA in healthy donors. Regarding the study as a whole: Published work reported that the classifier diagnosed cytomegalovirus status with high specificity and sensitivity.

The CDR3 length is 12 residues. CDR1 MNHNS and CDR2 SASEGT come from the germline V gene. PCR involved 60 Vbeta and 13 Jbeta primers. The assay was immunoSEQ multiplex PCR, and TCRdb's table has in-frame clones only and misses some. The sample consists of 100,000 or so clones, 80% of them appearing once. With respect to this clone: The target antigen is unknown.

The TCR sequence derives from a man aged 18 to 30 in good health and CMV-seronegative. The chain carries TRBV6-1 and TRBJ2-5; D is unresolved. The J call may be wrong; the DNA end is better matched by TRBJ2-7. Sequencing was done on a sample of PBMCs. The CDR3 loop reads CASNGDSYEQYF. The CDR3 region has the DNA TGTGCCAGCAATGGGGACTCCTACGAGCAGTACTTC.